Listed below are T cell receptor beta chains from one sample, sequenced in a study of blood T cell repertoires in COVID-19. Sequencing was performed with immunoSEQ multiplex PCR; in TCRdb, only in-frame clones are kept and a portion is missing. Among fewer than 120,000 clones listed, more than 75% were seen once. The sample consisted of peripheral blood. The source of these receptors is a woman between 50 and 59 years old with acute or convalescent COVID-19. Both conserved end residues are part of each CDR3. The order of the fields is clone size, D gene, J gene, V gene, CDR3 protein, CDR3 DNA. A D gene is named only where the DNA matches it firmly. Clone size, where shown, is once, few, many, or a class for clones that have expanded.

clone_size: NA; d_call: NA; j_call: TRBJ2-1; v_call: TRBV29-1; cdr3_aa: CSSNEGAYNEQFF; cdr3_nt: TGCAGCTCGAACGAAGGGGCCTACAATGAGCAGTTCTTC
clone_size: NA; d_call: TRBD2; j_call: TRBJ2-7; v_call: TRBV7-9; cdr3_aa: CAAGSGRPPYEQYF; cdr3_nt: TGTGCCGCTGGGAGCGGGAGGCCCCCCTACGAGCAGTACTTC
clone_size: NA; d_call: TRBD2; j_call: TRBJ2-1; v_call: TRBV19; cdr3_aa: CASRLTLTSRNEQFF; cdr3_nt: TGTGCCAGTAGGCTTACGTTGACTAGCCGCAATGAGCAGTTCTTC
clone_size: NA; d_call: NA; j_call: TRBJ2-1; v_call: TRBV7-2; cdr3_aa: CASSYRDTDNEQFF; cdr3_nt: TGTGCCAGCAGCTACCGGGACACAGACAATGAGCAGTTCTTC
clone_size: NA; d_call: TRBD1; j_call: TRBJ1-1; v_call: TRBV29-1; cdr3_aa: CSGTGFTEAFF; cdr3_nt: TGCAGCGGGACAGGGTTTACTGAAGCTTTCTTT
clone_size: NA; d_call: TRBD1; j_call: TRBJ2-7; v_call: TRBV19; cdr3_aa: CASSFTGGDYEQYF; cdr3_nt: TGTGCCAGTAGTTTTACAGGGGGTGACTACGAGCAGTACTTC
clone_size: few; d_call: NA; j_call: TRBJ2-7; v_call: TRBV2; cdr3_aa: CASTRETDGEQYF; cdr3_nt: TGTGCCAGCACCCGGGAGACCGACGGCGAGCAGTACTTC
clone_size: NA; d_call: NA; j_call: TRBJ2-2; v_call: TRBV5-6; cdr3_aa: CASSLGLVNTGELFF; cdr3_nt: TGTGCCAGCAGCCTGGGACTTGTTAACACCGGGGAGCTGTTTTTT
clone_size: NA; d_call: TRBD2; j_call: TRBJ2-1; v_call: TRBV6-4; cdr3_aa: CASSPGTSINEQFF; cdr3_nt: TGTGCCAGCAGTCCCGGGACTAGTATAAATGAGCAGTTCTTC
clone_size: NA; d_call: TRBD2; j_call: TRBJ2-3; v_call: TRBV2; cdr3_aa: CASSLAGGTDTQYF; cdr3_nt: TGTGCCAGCAGCTTAGCGGGAGGGACAGATACGCAGTATTTT
clone_size: NA; d_call: TRBD1; j_call: TRBJ1-2; v_call: TRBV5-1; cdr3_aa: CASSVGTGLLYGYTF; cdr3_nt: TGCGCCAGCAGCGTCGGGACAGGCCTCCTCTATGGCTACACCTTC
clone_size: NA; d_call: NA; j_call: TRBJ2-1; v_call: TRBV24-1; cdr3_aa: CATSDAIGSRSHEQFF; cdr3_nt: TGTGCCACCAGTGATGCCATTGGGAGCAGGAGTCATGAGCAGTTCTTC
clone_size: NA; d_call: TRBD1; j_call: TRBJ2-5; v_call: TRBV5-1; cdr3_aa: CASSLDPGGRETQYF; cdr3_nt: TGCGCCAGCAGCTTGGATCCAGGGGGCAGGGAGACCCAGTACTTC
clone_size: few; d_call: TRBD2; j_call: TRBJ2-1; v_call: TRBV19; cdr3_aa: CASSHGGDHNEQFF; cdr3_nt: TGTGCCAGTAGCCATGGGGGGGACCACAATGAGCAGTTCTTC
clone_size: NA; d_call: NA; j_call: TRBJ1-4; v_call: TRBV5-1; cdr3_aa: CASSLSSTNNEKLFF; cdr3_nt: TGCGCCAGCAGCTTGAGCTCTACGAATAATGAAAAACTGTTTTTT
clone_size: NA; d_call: NA; j_call: TRBJ2-2; v_call: TRBV7-9; cdr3_aa: CASSSRGDPNTGELFF; cdr3_nt: TGTGCCAGCAGCTCCCGAGGCGACCCGAACACCGGGGAGCTGTTTTTT
clone_size: NA; d_call: NA; j_call: TRBJ2-7; v_call: TRBV2; cdr3_aa: CASSGRDYEQYF; cdr3_nt: TGTGCCAGCAGTGGACGGGACTACGAGCAGTACTTC
clone_size: NA; d_call: NA; j_call: TRBJ1-6; v_call: TRBV27; cdr3_aa: CASSPTGWNSPLHF; cdr3_nt: TGTGCCAGCAGTCCTACAGGGTGGAATTCACCCCTCCACTTT
clone_size: NA; d_call: NA; j_call: TRBJ2-2; v_call: TRBV2; cdr3_aa: CASSEQGRAGELFF; cdr3_nt: TGTGCCAGCAGTGAACAGGGAAGAGCCGGGGAGCTGTTTTTT
clone_size: NA; d_call: NA; j_call: TRBJ2-3; v_call: TRBV9; cdr3_aa: CASSVGGGSPNTQYF; cdr3_nt: TGTGCCAGCAGCGTAGGAGGTGGGAGCCCCAATACGCAGTATTTT
clone_size: NA; d_call: NA; j_call: TRBJ2-7; v_call: TRBV24-1; cdr3_aa: CATSRQDYEQYF; cdr3_nt: TGTGCCACCAGTCGACAGGATTACGAGCAGTACTTC
clone_size: NA; d_call: NA; j_call: TRBJ2-1; v_call: TRBV18; cdr3_aa: CASSLLRGFDNEQFF; cdr3_nt: TGTGCCAGCTCACTTCTACGGGGGTTCGACAATGAGCAGTTCTTC
clone_size: NA; d_call: TRBD2; j_call: TRBJ2-1; v_call: TRBV6-1; cdr3_aa: CASSDPRASGSYNEQFF; cdr3_nt: TGTGCCAGCAGTGATCCAAGGGCTAGCGGATCCTACAATGAGCAGTTCTTC